This is a list of T cell receptor beta chains from one sample in a study of blood T cells in healthy people across ages. TCRdb re-called the 5' RACE reads with MiXCR, one entry per CDR3 protein. The table lists approximately 800,000 distinct CDR3 sequences, 35% to 40% of them singletons. Sequencing used blood. The receptors originated from a man younger than 30 in good health. Each CDR3 is given with its conserved first and last residue. Each record gives: CDR3 protein, CDR3 DNA, clone size, J gene, V gene, D gene. The D gene is left open where the match is weak. Rows may omit the clone size; those that give it use once, few, many or a size class.

CASSQERESSYNSPLHF | TGCGCCAGCAGCCAAGAGCGGGAGAGCTCCTATAATTCACCCCTCCACTTT | - | TRBJ1-6 | TRBV4-3 | -
CASSERGRRTDTQYF | TGTGCCAGCAGTGAGCGGGGGAGACGCACAGATACGCAGTATTTT | few | TRBJ2-3 | TRBV6-5 | TRBD2
CSARTGFGTTEAFF | TGCAGTGCCCGAACAGGCTTCGGGACCACTGAAGCTTTCTTT | few | TRBJ1-1 | TRBV20-1 | -
CATHQQGTDNEQYF | TGTGCCACCCATCAACAGGGGACAGACAATGAGCAGTACTTC | - | TRBJ2-7 | TRBV15 | TRBD1
CSASPRRQVYEQYF | TGCAGTGCATCCCCCCGGCGGCAGGTCTACGAGCAGTACTTC | many | TRBJ2-7 | TRBV20-1 | -
CASRAGSNYGYTF | TGTGCCAGCAGGGCAGGCTCTAACTATGGCTACACCTTC | - | TRBJ1-2 | TRBV6-5 | -
CASSLLETEDGYTF | TGTGCCAGCAGCTTATTGGAGACAGAGGATGGCTACACCTTC | few | TRBJ1-2 | TRBV7-9 | -
CATQGPFNYGYTF | TGTGCCACCCAGGGGCCTTTTAACTATGGCTACACCTTC | few | TRBJ1-2 | TRBV12-3/TRBV12-4 | -
CASSSLAGNEQFF | TGTGCCAGCAGCTCCTTAGCGGGGAATGAGCAGTTCTTC | - | TRBJ2-1 | TRBV7-2 | TRBD2
CSARRGPHNEQFF | TGCAGTGCTCGCCGCGGGCCGCACAATGAGCAGTTCTTC | many | TRBJ2-1 | TRBV20-1 | -
CSVEDPSGRPSYNEQFF | TGCAGCGTTGAAGATCCCTCGGGACGACCCTCCTACAATGAGCAGTTCTTC | many | TRBJ2-1 | TRBV29-1 | -
CASSLYWRQGAYFTDTQYF | TGTGCCAGCAGCTTGTACTGGAGACAGGGGGCTTATTTCACAGATACGCAGTATTTT | few | TRBJ2-3 | TRBV5-6 | TRBD1
CASALGETQYF | TGTGCCAGCGCCCTCGGGGAGACCCAGTACTTC | - | TRBJ2-5 | TRBV6-6 | -
CASSWLVRGSETQYF | TGCGCCAGCAGCTGGCTGGTTAGGGGATCAGAGACCCAGTACTTC | few | TRBJ2-5 | TRBV5-1 | -
CASSGEGVVTDTQYF | TGTGCCAGCAGTGGGGAAGGTGTAGTCACAGATACGCAGTATTTT | - | TRBJ2-3 | TRBV2 | -
CASSFSWTSGGNSSYNEQFF | TGCGCCAGCAGCTTCAGTTGGACTAGCGGGGGGAATAGCTCCTACAATGAGCAGTTCTTC | - | TRBJ2-1 | TRBV5-1 | TRBD2
CSAIVGVLRDEQFF | TGCAGTGCTATCGTTGGTGTCCTCCGGGATGAGCAGTTCTTC | many | TRBJ2-1 | TRBV20-1 | -
CASSLGGVLVKNIQYF | TGTGCCAGCAGCTTAGGAGGCGTATTGGTCAAAAACATTCAGTACTTC | many | TRBJ2-4 | TRBV7-2 | -
CASGSGGGIGELFF | TGCGCCAGCGGCAGCGGGGGTGGTATCGGGGAGCTGTTTTTT | few | TRBJ2-2 | TRBV4-3 | TRBD2
CSANENTGGMNQPQHF | TGCAGTGCTAACGAGAACACAGGGGGTATGAATCAGCCCCAGCATTTT | once | TRBJ1-5 | TRBV20-1 | TRBD1
CASSQEIGTTLSYEQYF | TGTGCCAGCAGCCAAGAGATCGGGACTACCCTCTCCTACGAGCAGTACTTC | - | TRBJ2-7 | TRBV4-2 | TRBD2
CASSYRGGARIYNEQFF | TGTGCCAGCAGTTATAGGGGGGGGGCCCGAATATACAATGAGCAGTTCTTC | - | TRBJ2-1 | TRBV6-2/TRBV6-3 | -
CASTTDPNEQFF | TGTGCCAGCACCACGGACCCTAATGAGCAGTTCTTC | few | TRBJ2-1 | TRBV6-6 | -
CASSYSGQTYEQYF | TGTGCCAGCAGTTACTCCGGACAGACCTACGAGCAGTACTTC | few | TRBJ2-7 | TRBV6-2/TRBV6-3 | -
CASSLRGTSDEQFF | TGTGCCAGCAGTTTAAGGGGGACGTCGGATGAGCAGTTCTTC | - | TRBJ2-1 | TRBV12-3/TRBV12-4 | -
CSAFAGNTIYF | TGCAGCGCCTTTGCCGGAAACACCATATATTTT | - | TRBJ1-3 | TRBV29-1 | -
CASSFYRTGLNYGYTF | TGTGCCAGCAGCTTTTACAGGACAGGGTTAAACTATGGCTACACCTTC | few | TRBJ1-2 | TRBV13 | TRBD1
CASLKRGGNTEAFF | TGTGCCAGCCTGAAGAGGGGTGGAAACACTGAAGCTTTCTTT | once | TRBJ1-1 | TRBV12-3/TRBV12-4 | -
CASSVGLAANIQYF | TGTGCCAGCAGCGTAGGACTAGCGGCAAACATTCAGTACTTC | few | TRBJ2-4 | TRBV9 | TRBD2
CASSQDRYDSPLHF | TGTGCCAGCAGCCAAGACAGATACGATTCACCCCTCCACTTT | few | TRBJ1-6 | TRBV7-9 | -
CASSQDPGADYGYTF | TGCGCCAGCAGCCAAGATCCAGGGGCCGACTATGGCTACACCTTC | - | TRBJ1-2 | TRBV4-1 | -